This T cell receptor beta chain is drawn from a study of shared clonotypes between healthy human individuals. Clones were sequenced by immunoSEQ multiplex PCR, and TCRdb holds only the in-frame ones, with some missing. The data show more than 1.2 million clones, approximately 98.5% seen once. This CDR3 is built from 14 residues. Looked up from germline, CDR1 is SEHNR and CDR2 is FQNEAQ (reference sequence). Between the trimmed V and J ends, which lost 4 bases and 2 bases, there was a span of 11 bases. The receptor was isolated from a man aged 30 to 45 in good health. This chain uses TRBV7-9 with TRBJ2-5, with unresolved D. Sequenced input: naive CD4+ T cells sorted from blood. Subset indicated: CD45RA+ positively selected. The DNA of the CDR3 is TGTGCCAGCAGCTACCGTGGGTTACAAGAGACCCAGTACTTC. Translation gives CASSYRGLQETQYF.